These 24 T cell receptor beta chains were sequenced from one sample in a study of T-cell memory formation after mild COVID-19. TCRdb passed the 5' RACE reads through MiXCR, listing each CDR3 protein once. In the table there are 540,000 or so distinct CDR3 sequences, approximately 20% of which are singletons. The sample consisted of PBMCs or a T cell subset sorted from them (not recorded which). The receptors originated from an adult woman who had mild COVID-19 (a few samples of this study predate the infection). Cell type and time point are not known.

A single count supports this clonotype. V is TRBV12-3 or TRBV12-4 and J is TRBJ2-3; 9 bases fit TRBD1. V gave up 6 bases and J gave up 6 bases; unmatched junction bases: 7. This CDR3 has 14 residues. CDR3 in DNA: TGTGCCAGCAGGGGACAGGGTTGGCGGGATACGCAGTATTTT. This codes for CASRGQGWRDTQYF.

V is TRBV20-1 and J is TRBJ1-2; D is ambiguous. V shed 3 bases and J shed 4 bases, with 6 bases lying between them. CDR1 and CDR2 (germline): DFQATT, SNEGSKA (reference sequence). The CDR3 extends over 11 amino acids. Here the CDR3 DNA reads TGCAGTGCTAGCAATCCCTATGGCTACACCTTC. This translates into CSASNPYGYTF.

This clonotype was seen a handful of times. The chain uses TRBV29-1 and TRBJ2-7; D may correspond to TRBD1 or TRBD2 (7 bases each). V lost 1 base to trimming and J lost 4 bases, with 14 bases between them. Germline-derived CDR1 and CDR2 are SQVTM and ANQGSEA. The CDR3 is made up of 14 amino acids. For the CDR3, the DNA is TGCAGCGTTGAAGTGCGGGAGACAGGGTACGAGCAGTACTTC. Residues: CSVEVRETGYEQYF.

The chain couples TRBV7-9 to TRBJ1-1; D is uncertain. Deletions cut 0 bases from V and 7 bases from J, with 3 bases between. This CDR3 has 11 residues. Per germline, CDR1 SEHNR and CDR2 FQNEAQ (reference sequence). DNA for the CDR3: TGTGCCAGCAGCTTAGCTATTGAAGCTTTCTTT. Protein: CASSLAIEAFF. The whole variable domain, remainder taken from reference TRBV7-9 and TRBJ1-1, is DTGVSQNPRHKITKRGQNVTFRCDPISEHNRLYWYRQTLGQGPEFLTYFQNEAQLEKSRLLSDRFSAERPKGSFSTLEIQRTEQGDSAMYLCASSLAIEAFFGQGTRLTVV.

This clonotype has a handful of counts. The chain joins TRBV20-1 to TRBJ1-4; D might be TRBD1 (6 bases). CDR1 DFQATT and CDR2 SNEGSKA come from the germline V gene (reference sequence). The CDR3 is 16 amino acids. Trimming pared 0 bases from V and 4 bases from J, leaving 15 bases between. The CDR3 coding sequence is TGCAGTGCTAGAGAGGGGGGAGGGGGATATAATGAAAAACTGTTTTTT. Amino acid sequence: CSAREGGGGYNEKLFF.

The V gene is TRBV6-5, the J gene TRBJ2-2; possible D gene TRBD1, 5 bases. Germline CDR1 is MNHEY and CDR2 is SVGAGI. V shed 5 bases and J shed 6 bases, with 10 bases lying between them. The CDR3 totals 13 residues. CDR3 sequence: CASSRIQAGELFF. CDR3 DNA sequence: TGTGCCAGCAGTCGAATACAGGCCGGGGAGCTGTTTTTT.

This chain connects TRBV9 to TRBJ2-7, with D perhaps TRBD2 (6 bases). Germline V gene sequence: CDR1 SGDLS, CDR2 YYNGEE. With 0 bases removed from V and 5 bases from J, the gap between germline ends came to 9 bases. CDR3 length: 13 residues. The CDR3 DNA sequence: TGTGCCAGCAGCGTAGGGAGGGGAGACGAGCAGTACTTC. Translating gives CASSVGRGDEQYF.

This chain connects TRBV20-1 to TRBJ1-1, with D hard to call. CDR3 length equals 12 residues. Germline V gives CDR1 DFQATT, CDR2 SNEGSKA (reference sequence). V was cut by 7 bases and J by 0 bases, with 9 bases left in between. Here the CDR3 reads CSVRRMNTEAFF. CDR3 DNA sequence: TGCAGTGTGAGGCGGATGAACACTGAAGCTTTCTTT.

The table lists this clonotype with a few counts. The V gene is TRBV5-1, the J gene TRBJ2-2; D is perhaps TRBD1 (5 bases). Trimming shortened V by 4 bases and J by 0 bases, and 10 bases separated the two germline ends. The CDR3 consists of 15 residues. CDR1 is SGHRS and CDR2 is YFSETQ in the germline V gene. Written as DNA, the CDR3 is TGCGCCAGCAGCGTCAGGGTCGCGAACACCGGGGAGCTGTTTTTT. Protein product: CASSVRVANTGELFF.

Only a few counts were recorded for this clonotype. The rearrangement uses TRBV10-2 and TRBJ1-3; D call uncertain. The CDR3 is made up of 13 amino acids. V was shortened by 8 bases and J by 0 bases, with 8 bases between the two germline ends. Germline V gene lookup returns CDR1 WSHSY and CDR2 SAAADI. The CDR3 loop is CASLGPSGNTIYF. The CDR3 coding sequence is TGCGCCAGCCTGGGCCCCTCTGGAAACACCATATATTTT.

This clonotype was seen only a few times. Here the CDR3 reads CASSFLSRLYNEQFF. The CDR3 DNA reads as TGTGCCAGCAGTTTTCTTTCCAGGCTCTACAATGAGCAGTTCTTC. V is TRBV12-3 or TRBV12-4 and J is TRBJ2-1; D is unclear. This CDR3 comprises 15 residues. The V end was cut by 3 bases, the J end by 3 bases, with 12 bases between.

Only a few counts were recorded for this clonotype. The chain recombines TRBV27 with TRBJ2-5, with D perhaps matching TRBD2 (6 bases). The CDR3 runs 15 residues. V gave up 1 base and J gave up 4 bases, with 13 bases separating them. In germline, CDR1 is MNHEY, CDR2 SMNVEV (reference sequence). The CDR3 bases are TGTGCCAGCAGTTTATACCTAACTAGCTCAGAGACCCAGTACTTC. Amino acids: CASSLYLTSSETQYF.

The chain joins TRBV7-9 to TRBJ1-1; D possibly corresponds to TRBD1 (6 bases). Germline V gene data show CDR1 as SEHNR and CDR2 as FQNEAQ (reference sequence). The CDR3 is 14 residues long. V was clipped by 1 base and J by 7 bases, with 13 bases between them. The CDR3 loop reads CASSLGGPNHEAFF. The CDR3 coding sequence is TGTGCCAGCAGCTTAGGGGGGCCCAATCATGAAGCTTTCTTT.

The table lists this clonotype with many counts. This chain joins TRBV5-1 and TRBJ1-6, with unresolved D. The V gene lost 0 bases and the J gene lost 12 bases, with 19 bases spanning the gap. CDR1 and CDR2 from the germline V gene are SGHRS and YFSETQ. CDR3 size: 16 residues. The CDR3 loop reads CASSLAPQQDLEPLHF. CDR3 DNA sequence: TGCGCCAGCAGCTTGGCCCCTCAGCAGGATCTGGAACCCCTCCACTTT.

This sequence joins TRBV28 and TRBJ2-7, with TRBD2 matching 8 bases. With V trimmed by 11 bases and J by 2 bases, 8 bases remained unmatched. Looked up from germline, CDR1 is MDHEN and CDR2 is SYDVKM. The CDR3 has 13 amino acids. CDR3 nucleotide sequence: TGTGCCCTCGGGCGGGGGGATCCCTACGAGCAGTACTTC. This sequence encodes CALGRGDPYEQYF.

This clonotype was found a few times. The rearrangement uses TRBV28 and TRBJ2-7; D is unclear. This CDR3 spans 14 amino acids. Between the trimmed V and J ends, which lost 3 bases and 3 bases, there was a span of 12 bases. Germline loops: CDR1 MDHEN, CDR2 SYDVKM. The CDR3 DNA reads as TGTGCCAGCAGTTTTCGGCCGCAGTACTACGAGCAGTACTTC. Translating gives CASSFRPQYYEQYF.

A word on this clonotype: A junction end diverges from the germline sequence, so it may reflect a read error. This chain links TRBV24-1 with TRBJ2-7; 7 nucleotides align to TRBD2. The CDR3 is made up of 15 amino acids. In germline, CDR1 is KGHDR, CDR2 SFDVKD. The CDR3 coding sequence is TGTGCCACCAGTGCCTGGGGGGGGTCTTCCTACGAGGAGTACTTC. This encodes CATSAWGGSSYEEYF.

The J gene is TRBJ2-1, the V gene TRBV24-1; 10 bases match TRBD2. CDR1 and CDR2 (germline): KGHDR, SFDVKD. CDR3 length: 17 amino acids. V lost 5 bases and J lost 3; bases outside the gene matches: 9. CDR3 loop: CATSGPGASGSYNEQFF. The CDR3 DNA reads TGTGCCACCAGTGGGCCCGGGGCTAGCGGGAGCTACAATGAGCAGTTCTTC.

This clonotype has a handful of counts. The chain has TRBV4-1 and TRBJ2-3, with a weak D call TRBD1 (5 bases). The CDR3 is 17 residues long. V dropped 8 bases and J dropped 2 bases, with 23 bases sitting between them. Germline CDR1 is MGHRA and CDR2 is YSYEKL. The CDR3 region is CASRGPANRQFTDTQYF. Written as DNA, the CDR3 is TGCGCCAGCCGCGGCCCCGCCAACCGACAGTTCACAGATACGCAGTATTTT.

The chain joins TRBV5-7 to TRBJ1-1, with TRBD1 matching 9 bases. TRBV5-7 is an open reading frame, and its role is uncertain. V was clipped by 0 bases and J by 4 bases; unmatched bases: 4. The CDR3 runs 15 residues. This CDR3 reads CASSLETGGLTEAFF. CDR3 sequence (DNA): TGTGCCAGCAGCTTGGAAACAGGGGGCCTCACTGAAGCTTTCTTT.

The V gene is TRBV7-2, the J gene TRBJ2-1; unclear D gene. The V end was cut by 5 bases, the J end by 2 bases, with 19 bases between. CDR1 and CDR2 (germline): SGHTA, FQGNSA. The CDR3 is 17 residues long. CDR3 coding DNA: TGTGCCAGCAGCCCCAGGATAGCCGGCGCAACCTACAATGAGCAGTTCTTC. It translates to CASSPRIAGATYNEQFF.

This clonotype was observed once. The chain couples TRBV29-1 to TRBJ1-2; 7 bases line up with TRBD1. The V gene end was trimmed by 6 bases and the J gene end by 9 bases; junction bases not matched to a gene: 13. The CDR3 loop spans 13 amino acids. Germline CDR1 reads SQVTM; CDR2 reads ANQGSEA. The CDR3 reads CSVARTGQYCYTF. In DNA form, the CDR3 reads TGCAGCGTCGCCAGGACAGGACAGTATTGCTACACCTTC. Filled out from reference TRBV29-1 and TRBJ1-2, the complete variable domain reads SAVISQKPSRDICQRGTSLTIQCQVDSQVTMMFWYRQQPGQSLTLIATANQGSEATYESGFVIDKFPISRPNLTFSTLTVSNMSPEDSSIYLCSVARTGQYCYTFGSGTRLTVV.

The gene calls are TRBV3-1 and TRBJ2-1, with TRBD2 identical over 14 bases. The CDR3 extends over 16 amino acids. J was trimmed by 7 bases and V by 1 base; bases with no gene match: 3. Germline V gene data show CDR1 as LGHDT and CDR2 as YNNKEL (reference sequence). The CDR3 reads CASSQVGLAGANEQFF. CDR3 bases: TGTGCCAGCAGCCAAGTGGGACTAGCGGGGGCAAATGAGCAGTTCTTC.

In its sample, this clonotype was seen many times. The genes are TRBV7-2 and TRBJ2-5; D is unresolved. Germline CDR1 reads SGHTA; CDR2 reads FQGNSA. The CDR3 extends over 13 amino acids. The V end lost 1 base, the J end lost 2 bases, and 5 bases lay between the germline ends. The CDR3 sequence is CASSLVQQETQYF. CDR3 coding DNA: TGTGCCAGCAGCTTAGTTCAGCAAGAGACCCAGTACTTC.